This TCR beta chain was identified during a study of tumour-infiltrating T cells in Burkitt lymphoma. Whole-study context: The Burkitt lymphoma cohort spanned all epidemiological subtypes. Overall and progression-free survival were predicted by productive clonality.

Study-wide results and limits: Several public clonotypes recurred in numerous Burkitt lymphoma patients.

The CDR3 runs 15 residues. Sequencing was performed with immunoSEQ multiplex PCR; in TCRdb, only in-frame clones are kept and a portion is missing. The data show approximately 46,000 clones, less than 40% seen once. Turning to this clone: Antigen specificity is unknown.

The rearrangement joins TRBV21-1 to TRBJ1-2. TRBV21-1 is noted as a pseudogene. Sequenced material: tumor tissue. The source is a human donor with Burkitt lymphoma. The CDR3 spells CASSKKALANYGYTF. The CDR3, as DNA: TGTGCCAGCAGCAAAAAGGCCTTAGCTAACTATGGCTACACCTTC.